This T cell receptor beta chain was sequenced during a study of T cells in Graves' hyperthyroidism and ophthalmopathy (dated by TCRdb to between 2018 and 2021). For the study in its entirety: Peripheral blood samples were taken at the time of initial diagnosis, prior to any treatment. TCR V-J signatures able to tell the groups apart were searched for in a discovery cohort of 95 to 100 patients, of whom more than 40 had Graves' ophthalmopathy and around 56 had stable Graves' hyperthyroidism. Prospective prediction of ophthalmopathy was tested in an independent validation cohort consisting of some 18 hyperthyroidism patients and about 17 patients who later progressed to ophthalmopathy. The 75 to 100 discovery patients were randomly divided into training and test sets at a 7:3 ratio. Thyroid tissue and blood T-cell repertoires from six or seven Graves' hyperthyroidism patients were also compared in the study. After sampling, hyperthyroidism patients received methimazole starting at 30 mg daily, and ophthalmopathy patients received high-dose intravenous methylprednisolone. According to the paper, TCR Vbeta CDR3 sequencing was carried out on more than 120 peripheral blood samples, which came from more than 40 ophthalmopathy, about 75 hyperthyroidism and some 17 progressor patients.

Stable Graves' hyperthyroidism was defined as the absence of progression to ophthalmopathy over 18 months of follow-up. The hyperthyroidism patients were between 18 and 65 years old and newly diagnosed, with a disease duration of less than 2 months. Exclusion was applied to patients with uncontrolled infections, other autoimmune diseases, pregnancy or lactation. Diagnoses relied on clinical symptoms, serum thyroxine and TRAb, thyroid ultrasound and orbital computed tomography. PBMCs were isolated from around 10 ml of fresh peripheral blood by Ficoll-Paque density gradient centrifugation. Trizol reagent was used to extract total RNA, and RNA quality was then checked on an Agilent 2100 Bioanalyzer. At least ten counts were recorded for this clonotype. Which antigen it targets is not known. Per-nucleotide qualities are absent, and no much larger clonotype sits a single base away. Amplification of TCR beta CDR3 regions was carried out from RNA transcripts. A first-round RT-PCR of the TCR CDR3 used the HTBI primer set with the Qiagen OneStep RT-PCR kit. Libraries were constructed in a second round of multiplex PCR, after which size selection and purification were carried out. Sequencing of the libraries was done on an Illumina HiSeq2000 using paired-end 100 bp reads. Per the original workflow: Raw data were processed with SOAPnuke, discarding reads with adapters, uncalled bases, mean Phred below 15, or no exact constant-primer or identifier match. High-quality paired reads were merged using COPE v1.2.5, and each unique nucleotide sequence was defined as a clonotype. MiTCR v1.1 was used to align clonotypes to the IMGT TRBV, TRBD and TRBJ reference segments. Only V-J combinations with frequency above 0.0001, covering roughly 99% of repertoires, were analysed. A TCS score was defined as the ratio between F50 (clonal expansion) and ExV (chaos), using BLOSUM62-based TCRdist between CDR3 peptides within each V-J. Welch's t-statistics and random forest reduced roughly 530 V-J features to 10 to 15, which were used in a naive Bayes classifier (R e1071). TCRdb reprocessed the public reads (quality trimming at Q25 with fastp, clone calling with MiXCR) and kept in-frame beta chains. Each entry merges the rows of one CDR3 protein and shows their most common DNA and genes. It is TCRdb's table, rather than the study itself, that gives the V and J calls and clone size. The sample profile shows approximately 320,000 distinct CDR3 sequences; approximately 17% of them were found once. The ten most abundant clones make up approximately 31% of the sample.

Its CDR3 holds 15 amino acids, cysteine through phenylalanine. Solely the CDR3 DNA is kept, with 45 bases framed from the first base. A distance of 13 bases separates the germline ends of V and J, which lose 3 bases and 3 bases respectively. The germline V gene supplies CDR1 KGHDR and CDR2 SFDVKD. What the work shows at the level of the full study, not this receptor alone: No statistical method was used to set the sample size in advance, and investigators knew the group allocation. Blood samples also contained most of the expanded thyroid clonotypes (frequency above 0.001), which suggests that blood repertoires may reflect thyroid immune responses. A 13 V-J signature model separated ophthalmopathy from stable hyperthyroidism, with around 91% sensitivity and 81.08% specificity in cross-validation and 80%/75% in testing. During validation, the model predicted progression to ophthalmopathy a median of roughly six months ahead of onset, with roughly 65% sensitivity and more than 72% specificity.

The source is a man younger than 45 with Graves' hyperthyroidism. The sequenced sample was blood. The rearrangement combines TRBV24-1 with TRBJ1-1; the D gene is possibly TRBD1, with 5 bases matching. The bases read TGTGCCACCAGTGATCCGGGGCTAGGGGACACTGAAGCTTTCTTT. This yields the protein CATSDPGLGDTEAFF.